This T cell receptor beta chain was found in a study of human T cells and chemical hapten exposure. Background on the study: Small pooled library volume differences mainly caused per-sample TCR yield variation.

Time point in this sample: patch test 1, 2 weeks after DPC sensitization. Treatment noted: therapeutic diphenylcyclopropenone sensitization with weekly scalp DPC. Participating donors were patients with alopecia, aged 18 to 70 years, considered appropriate candidates for DPC. Each CDR3 protein gets one entry after TCRdb re-called the RACE reads with MiXCR. The table has 300,000 to 450,000 distinct CDR3 sequences, around 5% seen once. V gave up 2 bases and J gave up 5 bases; unmatched junction bases: 5. Germline CDR1 and CDR2: SGHTA and FQGNSA. The CDR3 is 16 residues long. This clonotype has just a few counts. Its antigen is still unknown. Broader study findings: As patch test score rose, PT1 expanded TCR counts tended to rise as well.

The J gene is TRBJ1-6, the V gene TRBV7-2, with 8 bases that match TRBD1. Specimen: whole blood, collected in connection with sensitization to the hapten diphenylcyclopropenone (DPC). The sequence came from a woman in her forties or fifties with alopecia areata. Some clones in this sample may be carry-over from other donors' samples. The CDR3 region is CASSLRQGANNSPLHF. CDR3 bases: TGTGCCAGCAGCTTAAGGCAGGGGGCTAATAATTCACCCCTCCACTTT.